Below, 29 T cell receptor beta chains from the same sample are listed, as sequenced in a study of cytomegalovirus exposure and HLA in healthy donors. Amplification used 60 Vbeta primers and 13 Jbeta primers. The assay was immunoSEQ multiplex PCR, and TCRdb's table has in-frame clones only and misses some. There are roughly 170,000 clones in the sample; about four fifths occur only once, and 1.6% lies in the top ten. Sequences were obtained from PBMCs. These TCRs come from a middle-aged man in good health and CMV-seronegative.

The chain recombines TRBV28 with TRBJ1-5, with a possible D match to TRBD1 (6 bases). Trimming left V 9 bases short and J 6 bases short, with 18 bases between. The CDR3 consists of 14 residues. CDR1 and CDR2 from the germline V gene are MDHEN and SYDVKM. The CDR3 spells CARAIHRVRQPQHF. CDR3 coding DNA: TGTGCCAGGGCTATACACAGGGTTCGTCAGCCCCAGCATTTT.

The chain carries TRBV18 and TRBJ2-5; 8 bases are shared with TRBD1. In germline, CDR1 is KGHSH, CDR2 LQKENI. The V segment lost 6 bases and the J segment 6 bases; nucleotides outside the gene matches: 6. The CDR3 has 13 residues. CDR3 sequence: CASSPQGAKTQYF. The CDR3 bases are TGTGCCAGCTCGCCCCAGGGGGCTAAGACCCAGTACTTC.

CDR3 protein: CASSSTVGAYTQYF. In DNA form, the CDR3 reads TGTGCCAGCAGCTCCACGGTGGGGGCATATACGCAGTATTTT. V is TRBV7-2 and J is TRBJ2-3; D is possibly TRBD1 (6 bases). With 4 bases removed from V and 7 bases from J, the gap between germline ends came to 15 bases. This CDR3 contains 14 residues. CDR1 and CDR2 from the germline V gene are SGHTA and FQGNSA.

The chain joins TRBV7-6 to TRBJ2-7, with a weak D call TRBD1 (6 bases). Between the trimmed V and J ends, which lost 5 bases and 4 bases, there was a span of 12 bases. This CDR3 has 13 residues. CDR1 SGHVS and CDR2 FNYEAQ come from the germline V gene. CDR3 nucleotides: TGTGCCAGCAGCCTAAGGGGGAATTACGAGCAGTACTTC. This encodes CASSLRGNYEQYF.

The V and J genes are TRBV5-1 and TRBJ2-1; 9 nucleotides align to TRBD2. Germline lookup yields CDR1 SGHRS and CDR2 YFSETQ. V lost 4 bases to trimming and J lost 3 bases; unmatched junction nucleotides: 5. The CDR3 contains 15 residues. The CDR3, as DNA: TGCGCCAGCAGCCTCGGGACTAGCAGCTACAATGAGCAGTTCTTC. Its translation is CASSLGTSSYNEQFF.

The chain carries TRBV5-4 and TRBJ1-2, with TRBD1 as a possible D gene (5 bases). This CDR3 has 13 residues. Trimming took off 2 bases at V and 2 bases at J, with 7 bases between the two ends. Germline assignment: CDR1 SGHNT and CDR2 YYREEE (reference sequence). CDR3: CASSFQGNYGYTF. The CDR3 nucleotides are TGTGCCAGCAGCTTCCAGGGAAACTATGGCTACACCTTC.

The chain combines TRBV4-3 with TRBJ1-1; the D gene is possibly TRBD1 (5 bases). Per germline, CDR1 LGHNA and CDR2 YSLEER. The V end was cut by 0 bases, the J end by 1 base, with 9 bases between. There are 15 residues in the CDR3. The CDR3 sequence is CASSQEYRPNTEAFF. The CDR3 region has the DNA TGCGCCAGCAGCCAAGAGTACAGGCCGAACACTGAAGCTTTCTTT.

The rearrangement links TRBV11-2 to TRBJ2-6; 7 nucleotides match TRBD2. Trimming took 1 base from V and 0 from J; bases not matched to a gene: 3. The germline V gene encodes CDR1 SGHAT and CDR2 FQNNGV. This CDR3 contains 17 residues. The DNA of the CDR3 is TGTGCCAGCAGCTTAGTGGCTAGCGGCTCTGGGGCCAACGTCCTGACTTTC. As protein: CASSLVASGSGANVLTF.

The gene calls are TRBV19 and TRBJ1-1, with 7 bases fitting TRBD1. V shed 6 bases, J shed 0 bases, and the junction held 4 bases outside the gene matches. CDR1 is LNHDA and CDR2 is SQIVND in the germline V gene (reference sequence). The CDR3 is 14 residues long. This CDR3 reads CASRVGQMNTEAFF. The CDR3 DNA reads TGTGCCAGTAGAGTGGGACAGATGAACACTGAAGCTTTCTTT.

This chain links TRBV21-1 with TRBJ1-4. TRBV21-1 is a known pseudogene. The CDR3 spans 24 residues. CDR3 coding DNA: TGTGCCAGCAGCAAATGGAAATCCTCCGCGGGAACAGGGAGGGGGTGGTCAACTAATGAAAAACTGTTTTTT. Encoded protein: CASSKWKSSAGTGRGWSTNEKLFF.

A word on this clone: At one end, the junction sequence differs from germline, possibly due to a read error. The rearrangement uses TRBV7-9 and TRBJ1-5, with 8 positions matching TRBD1. Germline CDR1 SEHNR, CDR2 FQNEAQ (reference sequence). The CDR3 sequence is 17 residues long. The CDR3 is CSSGGFAGTGKGQPQHF. CDR3 in DNA: TGTTCCAGTGGGGGATTCGCCGGGACAGGCAAGGGTCAGCCCCAGCATTTT.

The gene calls are TRBV19 and TRBJ2-7, with 8 bases aligning to TRBD1. The length of the CDR3 is 16 residues. The germline gives CDR1 LNHDA, CDR2 SQIVND (reference sequence). V shed 9 bases and J 5 bases; nucleotides not matched to a gene: 18. In nucleotides, the CDR3 is TGTGCCAGCCAAATTAAGCGGAGACAGGGGAATGACGAGCAGTACTTC. It is translated as CASQIKRRQGNDEQYF.

This clone was seen a handful of times. The V call is TRBV2, the J call TRBJ1-4, with D tentatively TRBD1 (6 bases). Germline lookup yields CDR1 SNHLY and CDR2 FYNNEI. This CDR3 region has 14 residues. Trimming removed 6 bases at V and 4 bases at J, with 12 bases between. The CDR3 loop reads CASSRTDINEKLFF. Here the CDR3 DNA reads TGTGCCAGCAGCCGGACAGACATTAATGAAAAACTGTTTTTT.

Remarks on this clone: Within the sample, other DNA sequences also encode this same CDR3. This sequence joins TRBV5-1 and TRBJ1-5; 8 bases match TRBD1. Losses at the gene ends were 4 bases for V and 5 bases for J; bases not matched to a gene: 8. The CDR3 runs to 15 residues. Per germline, CDR1 SGHRS and CDR2 YFSETQ. The CDR3 bases are TGCGCCAGCAGCCTACGGACAGGGCGGCATCAGCCCCAGCATTTT. Protein product: CASSLRTGRHQPQHF.

The V gene is TRBV28, the J gene TRBJ2-5; 7 bases are a match to TRBD2. The CDR3 is 15 amino acids. The junction had 8 bases not matched to a gene; V was cut back by 5 bases and J by 2 bases. CDR1 and CDR2 (germline): MDHEN, SYDVKM. CDR3 protein: CASSGVGGAQETQYF. The DNA of the CDR3 is TGTGCCAGCAGTGGGGTGGGAGGGGCTCAAGAGACCCAGTACTTC.

The chain uses TRBV6-5 and TRBJ2-7; 8 bases are shared with TRBD1. The CDR3 contains 14 residues. Germline loops: CDR1 MNHEY, CDR2 SVGAGI. The V segment lost 6 bases and the J segment 7 bases; nucleotides outside the gene matches: 11. As DNA, the CDR3 is TGTGCCAGCAGGCGCACAGGGGGTAATGTGGAGCAGTACTTC. It translates to CASRRTGGNVEQYF.

This clone has just one count. The chain employs TRBV5-1 and TRBJ2-1; TRBD2 matches 7 bases. Germline assignment: CDR1 SGHRS and CDR2 YFSETQ. The CDR3 consists of 15 residues. Trimming at V came to 3 bases and at J to 7 bases, leaving 10 bases not matched to a gene. In DNA form, the CDR3 reads TGCGCCAGCAGCTCCCGGGCGGGAGTAGGTAATGAGCAGTTCTTC. The encoded protein is CASSSRAGVGNEQFF.

For the CDR3, the DNA is TGTGCCAGCAGCCTAGAGCGAGGCGGTCGCTCCTACGAGCAGTACTTC. Its translation: CASSLERGGRSYEQYF. The chain couples TRBV7-9 to TRBJ2-7; D is unclear. CDR1 and CDR2 from the germline V gene are SEHNR and FQNEAQ (reference sequence). V was pared by 5 bases and J by 0 bases, with 17 bases between. There are 16 residues in the CDR3.

This rearrangement joins TRBV10-3 to TRBJ1-4, with a possible D match to TRBD1 (6 bases). Germline CDR1 is ENHRY and CDR2 is SYGVKD. This CDR3 has 16 residues. Trimming removed 0 bases from V and 8 bases from J, with 16 bases in between. CDR3 sequence: CAISESTGTRGEKLFF. As DNA, the CDR3 is TGTGCCATCAGTGAGTCAACAGGGACGCGTGGAGAAAAACTGTTTTTT.

V and J are TRBV9 and TRBJ2-2; 7 nucleotides align to TRBD1. Germline values: CDR1 SGDLS, CDR2 YYNGEE. After removal of 3 bases from V and 5 bases from J, the junction contained 10 bases not matched to a gene. This CDR3 comprises 16 residues. The CDR3 DNA sequence: TGTGCCAGCAGCGCCGGCGGTAGGGGGCGTACCGGGGAGCTGTTTTTT. Protein sequence: CASSAGGRGRTGELFF.

CDR3 protein: CASSLSNQPQHF. The CDR3 region has the DNA TGTGCCAGCAGCCTTTCTAATCAGCCCCAGCATTTT. V is TRBV4-2 and J is TRBJ1-5; D remains unclear. Between the trimmed V and J ends, which lost 4 bases and 4 bases, there was a span of 5 bases. This CDR3 has 12 residues. Germline CDR1 reads LGHNA; CDR2 reads YNFKEQ.

This chain links TRBV7-8 with TRBJ2-2; a weak D match, TRBD1 (5 bases). The CDR3 is 15 residues long. The V end lost 5 bases, the J end lost 5 bases, and 15 bases lay between the germline ends. Germline values: CDR1 SGHVS, CDR2 FQNEAQ. The CDR3, as DNA: TGTGCCAGCAGCCCGAGCCTGACAGAAACCGGGGAGCTGTTTTTT. It specifies CASSPSLTETGELFF.

This chain uses TRBV2 with TRBJ2-1; D remains unclear. V was clipped by 10 bases and J by 7 bases, with 14 bases between them. The CDR3 totals 12 residues. Germline assignment: CDR1 SNHLY and CDR2 FYNNEI. DNA for the CDR3: TGTGCCACCGGCGGTACTACGAATGAGCAGTTCTTC. It translates to CATGGTTNEQFF. The full variable domain, its missing parts supplied by reference TRBV2 and TRBJ2-1, is EPEVTQTPSHQVTQMGQEVILRCVPISNHLYFYWYRQILGQKVEFLVSFYNNEISEKSEIFDDQFSVERPDGSNFTLKIRSTKLEDSAMYFCATGGTTNEQFFGPGTRLTVL.

V usage is TRBV9 and J usage is TRBJ1-1; D ambiguous. V was pared by 4 bases and J by 0 bases, with 7 bases between. The germline V gene encodes CDR1 SGDLS and CDR2 YYNGEE. This CDR3 is 13 amino acids long. The CDR3 loop is CASSSLMNTEAFF. DNA for the CDR3: TGTGCCAGCAGCTCCTTAATGAACACTGAAGCTTTCTTT.

The gene calls are TRBV6-5 and TRBJ2-1; TRBD2 matches at 7 bases. The CDR3 spans 13 residues. J gave up 12 bases and V 1 base, and 6 bases lay outside the gene matches. Germline values: CDR1 MNHEY, CDR2 SVGAGI. For the CDR3, the DNA is TGTGCCAGCAGTTACTGGGACGGGGAGGGGCAGTTCTTC. It encodes CASSYWDGEGQFF.

The chain carries TRBV6-1 and TRBJ2-3; tentative D call: TRBD2 (6 bases). CDR1 and CDR2 from the germline V gene are MNHNS and SASEGT. V was clipped by 4 bases and J by 0 bases, with 14 bases between them. The CDR3 runs to 16 residues. CDR3 DNA: TGTGCCAGCAGTGCGTTGCGGGGCTCGAGCACAGATACGCAGTATTTT. Its translation: CASSALRGSSTDTQYF.

This chain links TRBV7-8 with TRBJ2-4, with D possibly TRBD1 on 5 matching bases. The V gene's germline CDR1 is SGHVS and CDR2 FQNEAQ. Trimming cost V 6 bases and J 9 bases, with 21 bases left between them. This CDR3 is 15 amino acids long. Here the CDR3 reads CASRKAGRDNSIQYF. Written as DNA, the CDR3 is TGTGCCAGCAGGAAGGCAGGCAGGGATAATTCCATTCAGTACTTC.

The rearrangement links TRBV5-6 to TRBJ1-5; 7 bases are shared with TRBD1. In germline, CDR1 is SGHDT, CDR2 YYEEEE. V gave up 2 bases and J gave up 7 bases; unmatched junction bases: 6. The length of the CDR3 is 14 residues. CDR3 DNA: TGTGCCAGCAGCTTCAGGGGGACCTGGCAGCCCCAGCATTTT. It is translated as CASSFRGTWQPQHF.

The V and J genes are TRBV5-1 and TRBJ2-7; 7 bases are shared with TRBD1. The V gene's germline CDR1 is SGHRS and CDR2 YFSETQ. CDR3 length: 17 residues. J gave up 1 base and V 0 bases, and 10 bases lay outside the gene matches. As DNA, the CDR3 is TGCGCCAGCAGCTTGGCCCAACCGGGACAGAGATCCTACGAGCAGTACTTC. It specifies CASSLAQPGQRSYEQYF.